The present T cell receptor beta chain was sequenced within a study of lymphopenia after photon versus proton radiotherapy. Assay used: immunoSEQ multiplex PCR; TCRdb lists only in-frame clones, some missing. The sample includes about 7,300 clones, over 65% of them seen just once. General observations from the study: A bigger post-nadir fall in TCR diversity correlated inversely with survival time in deceased patients. Under photons, naive T cells and diversity fell while effector/memory populations rose.

A word on this clone: Its antigen is unknown.

This sequence originates from a man aged 30 to 45 with gastric cancer. Source: peripheral blood, taken from a patient treated with photon-based radiotherapy.

CDR3 in amino acids: CASSPSGKVETQYF. DNA for the CDR3: TGTGCCAGCAGCCCTAGCGGGAAGGTAGAGACCCAGTACTTC. V and J are TRBV6-1 and TRBJ2-5; 9 bases are a match to TRBD2. V gave up 6 bases and J gave up 4 bases; unmatched junction bases: 6. CDR3 size: 14 residues. CDR1 and CDR2 (germline): MNHNS, SASEGT.